The 8 T cell receptor beta chains below all came from one sample that was sequenced in a study of blood T cell repertoires in COVID-19. Sequencing was performed with immunoSEQ multiplex PCR; in TCRdb, only in-frame clones are kept and a portion is missing. The sample includes around 450,000 clones, 87% of them seen just once. Sequencing was carried out using PBMCs or T cells enriched from blood (not recorded which). These receptor sequences come from a woman under 30 who had recovered from COVID-19.

V usage is TRBV5-1 and J usage is TRBJ2-1; the D gene is possibly TRBD1 (6 bases). CDR3 length: 17 residues. V lost 1 base, J lost 9 bases, and 23 bases lay in between. The germline CDR1 and CDR2 sequences are SGHRS and YFSETQ. Here the CDR3 DNA reads TGCGCCAGCAGCTTGCGGGACACACTTAACTCCCTGGGTGAGCAGTTCTTC. It translates to CASSLRDTLNSLGEQFF.

This clone was counted a few times. V and J are TRBV30 and TRBJ1-3; maybe TRBD1 (6 bases). CDR3 length: 17 amino acids. The germline V gene has CDR1 GTSNPN and CDR2 SVGIG (reference sequence). Deletions cut 2 bases from V and 0 bases from J, with 17 bases between. Written as DNA, the CDR3 is TGTGCCTGGAGTCCCGGGCCAGGGGCCTTCTCTGGAAACACCATATATTTT. This gives the protein CAWSPGPGAFSGNTIYF.

V and J are TRBV7-9 and TRBJ1-1, with D unresolved. There are 12 residues in the CDR3. Germline V CDR1 and CDR2: SEHNR, FQNEAQ (reference sequence). Trimming pared 6 bases from V and 0 bases from J, leaving 5 bases between. CDR3 protein: CASRSLNTEAFF. DNA of the CDR3: TGTGCCAGCAGAAGCCTGAACACTGAAGCTTTCTTT.

The gene calls are TRBV5-1 and TRBJ2-1; no reliable D call. The germline CDR1 and CDR2 sequences are SGHRS and YFSETQ. The CDR3 is made up of 13 amino acids. V lost 0 bases and J 5 bases, leaving 6 bases between the germline ends. CDR3 loop: CASSLGPDNEQFF. In nucleotides, the CDR3 is TGCGCCAGCAGCTTGGGGCCAGACAATGAGCAGTTCTTC.

The V and J genes are TRBV11-2 and TRBJ1-3; no clear D gene. Trimming removed 1 base from V and 0 bases from J, with 10 bases in between. Per germline, CDR1 SGHAT and CDR2 FQNNGV. The CDR3 is 16 amino acids. DNA for the CDR3: TGTGCCAGCAGCTTAGGTGTCGCGAGCTCTGGAAACACCATATATTTT. This codes for CASSLGVASSGNTIYF.

This clone is a singleton in its sample. This chain uses TRBV6-5 with TRBJ2-3, with 13 positions matching TRBD2. The CDR3 sequence is 15 residues long. Trimming took 6 bases from V and 9 from J; bases not matched to a gene: 9. Looked up from germline, CDR1 is MNHEY and CDR2 is SVGAGI. CDR3 protein: CASRLGLAGARTQYF. CDR3 nucleotide sequence: TGTGCCAGCAGACTAGGACTAGCGGGGGCCAGGACGCAGTATTTT.

This rearrangement joins TRBV6-5 to TRBJ1-5; D gene ambiguous. Germline-derived CDR1 and CDR2 are MNHEY and SVGAGI. The CDR3 has 15 residues. Trimming stripped 0 bases from V and 5 bases from J, with 11 bases between. The CDR3, as DNA: TGTGCCAGCAGTTACTCGGGCTCGAACGATCAGCCCCAGCATTTT. Translating gives CASSYSGSNDQPQHF.

This chain connects TRBV5-4 to TRBJ2-1; tentatively, D is TRBD1 (5 bases). Trimming removed 4 bases at V and 5 bases at J, with 22 bases between. The CDR3 length is 17 residues. Looked up from germline, CDR1 is SGHNT and CDR2 is YYREEE (reference sequence). CDR3 coding DNA: TGTGCCAGCAGCCTGGGGATACAGGCTCTAGTTAACAATGAGCAGTTCTTC. This translates into CASSLGIQALVNNEQFF.